This T cell receptor (beta chain) was profiled in a study of blood T cell repertoires in COVID-19 (dated by TCRdb to between 2020 and 2021). As for the study more broadly: Collaborator samples came from the United States, Italy and Spain and covered acute and convalescent phases of COVID-19. The prospective study material was composed of cDNA or gDNA derived from T cells, B-cell-depleted T cells, or PBMCs. Deeply sampled blood TCRbeta repertoires from subjects exposed to, actively infected with, or recovered from COVID-19 were included in the dataset. A freely available public database, intended as a resource for researchers studying the immune response to SARS-CoV-2, is where the repertoires were released. Samples were obtained from the ongoing ImmuneRACE study (first 160 participants) and from 1,254 subjects provided by 6 global collaborators. Sample metadata almost always included a de-identified subject ID, COVID-19 status, age in years and sex. Where available, HLA class I and class II types were obtained from metadata supplied by the sample provider rather than from assay-based typing. General findings and caveats noted by the study authors: The quantity of clinical and demographic metadata differed by source and by participant and was supplied without curation.

Comment on this clone: It lacks a known antigen. No base quality values were provided; no much bigger clone lies one nucleotide off.

V is reduced by 0 bases and J by 6 bases, leaving a spacing of 9 bases between them. Spanning cysteine to phenylalanine, the CDR3 consists of 13 amino acids. Only the CDR3 part of the read is kept: 39 bases, read in frame from the first base. CDR1 and CDR2 are drawn from the germline V gene (reference sequence): LNHNV, YYDKDF. Whole blood was collected in K2EDTA tubes by collaborating institutions according to the institutions' own protocols. Collaborator samples were shipped for TCRbeta analysis as frozen whole blood, isolated PBMCs, or DNA extracted from either sample type. TCRbeta CDR3 regions were amplified from genomic DNA using the immunoSEQ Assay, a bias-controlled multiplex PCR. In the original analysis: Nucleated cell counts per sample were estimated from amplification of reference gene primers within the assay. To quantify the absolute abundance of each unique TCRbeta CDR3 rearrangement, sequence reads were collapsed and filtered. For each sample, productive Simpson clonality was calculated as the square root of Simpson's diversity index across productive rearrangements. TCRdb took this table from immuneACCESS and kept in-frame rearrangements with V and J called. Such tables lack part of the clones; where checked against another copy, unresolved V genes explain under half of the gap, and the rest is unexplained. The V and J calls and clone size were taken over from that table, and D and trimming were inferred from the DNA. This sample is represented by around 110,000 clones; about nine tenths of them were singletons. The ten largest clones represent less than 5% of the sample.

The clonotype was recovered from a man in his forties or fifties with acute or convalescent COVID-19. The chain employs TRBV15 and TRBJ2-7; confidence is insufficient to name the D gene. Sample: peripheral blood. DNA sequence: TGTGCCACCAGCAGAGAAAGGTCGGGCGAGCAGTACTTC. Translated, it gives CATSRERSGEQYF. Reference TRBV15 and TRBJ2-7 genes cover what lies past the CDR3, so the full variable domain is DAMVIQNPRYQVTQFGKPVTLSCSQTLNHNVMYWYQQKSSQAPKLLFHYYDKDFNNEADTPDNFQSRRPNTSFCFLDIRSPGLGDTAMYLCATSRERSGEQYFGPGTRLTVT.